This T cell receptor beta chain is from a study of blood T cell repertoires in COVID-19. At the level of the study: Italy, Spain and the United States were the sources of the convalescent and acute COVID-19 samples. The cDNA or gDNA used as material had been derived from T cells, B-cell-depleted T cells, or PBMCs.

Authors' methods: Reference gene primers were amplified, and this amplification served to estimate nucleated cell counts. TCRdb keeps only in-frame clones here, not all; method: immunoSEQ multiplex PCR. V and J calls plus clone size are reproduced from that table; the DNA served to infer D and trimming. The sample lists roughly 180,000 clones; approximately 83% were seen once. Germline CDR1 and CDR2: KGHSH and LQKENI. The CDR3 loop spans 16 amino acids. Trimming took off 1 base at V and 1 base at J, with 13 bases between the two ends. Specimen: peripheral blood. This sequence was found in a man in his sixties with acute or convalescent COVID-19. The V call is TRBV18, the J call TRBJ1-1, with D maybe TRBD1 (6 bases). This chain's CDR3 is CASSPQLRTENTEAFF. DNA for the CDR3: TGTGCCAGCTCACCACAATTACGGACAGAGAACACTGAAGCTTTCTTT.